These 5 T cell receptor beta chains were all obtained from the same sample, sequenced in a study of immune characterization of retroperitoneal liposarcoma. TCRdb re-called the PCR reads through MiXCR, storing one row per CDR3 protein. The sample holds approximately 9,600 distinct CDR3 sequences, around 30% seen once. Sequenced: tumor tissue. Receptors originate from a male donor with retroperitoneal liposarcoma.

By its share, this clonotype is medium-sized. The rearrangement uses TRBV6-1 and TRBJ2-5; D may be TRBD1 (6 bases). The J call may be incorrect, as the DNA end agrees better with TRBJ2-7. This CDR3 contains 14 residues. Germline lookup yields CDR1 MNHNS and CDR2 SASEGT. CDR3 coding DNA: TGTGCCAGCGTCTCTGGACAGATGAACGACGAGCAGTACTTC. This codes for CASVSGQMNDEQYF.

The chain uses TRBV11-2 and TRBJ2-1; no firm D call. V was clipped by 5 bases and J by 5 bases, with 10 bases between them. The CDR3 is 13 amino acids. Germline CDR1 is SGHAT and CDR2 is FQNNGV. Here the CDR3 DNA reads TGTGCCAGCAGCCGGTTACGTGACAATGAGCAGTTCTTC. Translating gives CASSRLRDNEQFF.

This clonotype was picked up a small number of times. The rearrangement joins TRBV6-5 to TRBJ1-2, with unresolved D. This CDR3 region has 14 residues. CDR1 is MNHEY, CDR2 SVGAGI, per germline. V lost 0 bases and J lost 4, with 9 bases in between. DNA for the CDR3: TGTGCCAGCAGTTACTCGTCGGGGTTCTATGGCTACACCTTC. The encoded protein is CASSYSSGFYGYTF.

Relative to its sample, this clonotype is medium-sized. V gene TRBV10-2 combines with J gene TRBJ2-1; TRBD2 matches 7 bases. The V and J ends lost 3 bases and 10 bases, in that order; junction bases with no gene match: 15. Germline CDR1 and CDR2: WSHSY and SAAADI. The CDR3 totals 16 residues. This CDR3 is CASSESSGLIGSEQFF. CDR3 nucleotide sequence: TGCGCCAGCAGTGAAAGTAGCGGGCTTATAGGCTCCGAGCAGTTCTTC.

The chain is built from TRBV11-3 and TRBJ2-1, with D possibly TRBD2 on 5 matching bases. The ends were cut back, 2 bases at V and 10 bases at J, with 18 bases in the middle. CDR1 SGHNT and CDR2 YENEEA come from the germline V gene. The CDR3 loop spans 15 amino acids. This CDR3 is CASSLSRGLSYEQFF. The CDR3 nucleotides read TGTGCCAGCAGCTTATCTCGAGGGCTTTCCTACGAGCAGTTCTTC.